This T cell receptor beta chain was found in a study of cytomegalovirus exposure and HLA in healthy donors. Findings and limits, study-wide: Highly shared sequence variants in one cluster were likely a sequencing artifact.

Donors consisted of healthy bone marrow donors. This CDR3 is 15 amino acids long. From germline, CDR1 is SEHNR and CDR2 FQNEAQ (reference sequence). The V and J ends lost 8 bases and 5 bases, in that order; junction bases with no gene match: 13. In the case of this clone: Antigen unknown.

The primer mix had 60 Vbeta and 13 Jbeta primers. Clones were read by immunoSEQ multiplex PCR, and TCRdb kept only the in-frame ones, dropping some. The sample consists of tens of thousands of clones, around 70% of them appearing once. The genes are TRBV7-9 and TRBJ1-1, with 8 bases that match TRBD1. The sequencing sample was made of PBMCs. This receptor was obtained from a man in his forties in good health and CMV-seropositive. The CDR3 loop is CASDNPTGGRTEAFF. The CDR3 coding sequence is TGTGCCAGCGACAACCCCACAGGGGGGAGGACTGAAGCTTTCTTT.